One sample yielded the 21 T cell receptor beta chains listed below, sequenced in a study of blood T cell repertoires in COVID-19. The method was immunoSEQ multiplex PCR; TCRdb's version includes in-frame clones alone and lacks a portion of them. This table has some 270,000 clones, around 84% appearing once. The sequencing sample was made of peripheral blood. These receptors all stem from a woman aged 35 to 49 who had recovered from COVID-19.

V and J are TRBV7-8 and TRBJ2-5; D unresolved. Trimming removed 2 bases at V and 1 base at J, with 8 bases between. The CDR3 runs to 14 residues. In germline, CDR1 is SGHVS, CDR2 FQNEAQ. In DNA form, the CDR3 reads TGTGCCAGCAGCTTAAGACTGAGCCAAGAGACCCAGTACTTC. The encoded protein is CASSLRLSQETQYF.

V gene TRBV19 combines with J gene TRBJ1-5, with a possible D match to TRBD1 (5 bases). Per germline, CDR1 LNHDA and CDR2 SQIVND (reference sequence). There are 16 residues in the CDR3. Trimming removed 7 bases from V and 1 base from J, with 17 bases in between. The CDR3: CASTRWVGPSNQPQHF. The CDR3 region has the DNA TGTGCCAGTACGAGGTGGGTGGGGCCGAGCAATCAGCCCCAGCATTTT.

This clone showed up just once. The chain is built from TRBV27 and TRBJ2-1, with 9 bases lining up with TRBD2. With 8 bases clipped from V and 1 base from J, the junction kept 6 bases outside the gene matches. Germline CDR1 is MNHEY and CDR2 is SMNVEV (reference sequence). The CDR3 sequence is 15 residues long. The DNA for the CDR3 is TGTGCCAGCGAAACAGCGGGGGGATCCTACAATGAGCAGTTCTTC. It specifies CASETAGGSYNEQFF.

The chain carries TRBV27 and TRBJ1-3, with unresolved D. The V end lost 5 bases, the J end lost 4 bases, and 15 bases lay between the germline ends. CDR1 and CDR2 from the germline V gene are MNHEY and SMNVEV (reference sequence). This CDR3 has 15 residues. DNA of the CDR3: TGTGCCAGCAGTCGGGGTAGCGGGGTCGGAAACACCATATATTTT. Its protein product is CASSRGSGVGNTIYF.

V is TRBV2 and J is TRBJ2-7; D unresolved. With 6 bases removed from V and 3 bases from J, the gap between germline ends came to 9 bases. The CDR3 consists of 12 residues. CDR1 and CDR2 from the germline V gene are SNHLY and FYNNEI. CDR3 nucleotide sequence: TGTGCCAGCAGAAACAGCTACTACGAGCAGTACTTC. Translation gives CASRNSYYEQYF.

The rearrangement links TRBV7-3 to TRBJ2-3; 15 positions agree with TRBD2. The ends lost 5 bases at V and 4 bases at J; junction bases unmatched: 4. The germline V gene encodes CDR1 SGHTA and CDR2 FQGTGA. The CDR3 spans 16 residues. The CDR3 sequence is CASSQGLAGGSDTQYF. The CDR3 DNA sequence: TGTGCCAGCAGCCAGGGACTAGCGGGGGGCTCAGATACGCAGTATTTT.

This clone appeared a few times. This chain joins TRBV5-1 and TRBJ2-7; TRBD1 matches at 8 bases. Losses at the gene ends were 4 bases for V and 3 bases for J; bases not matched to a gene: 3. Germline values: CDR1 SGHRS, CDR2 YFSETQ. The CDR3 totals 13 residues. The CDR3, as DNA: TGCGCCAGCAGCGGGACAGGAGACTACGAGCAGTACTTC. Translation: CASSGTGDYEQYF.

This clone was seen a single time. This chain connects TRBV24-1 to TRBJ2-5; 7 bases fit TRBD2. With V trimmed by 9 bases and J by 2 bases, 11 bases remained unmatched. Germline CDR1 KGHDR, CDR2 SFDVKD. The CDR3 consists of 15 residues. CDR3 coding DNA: TGTGCCACCGGAGCATCTAGCGGAGCACAAGAGACCCAGTACTTC. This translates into CATGASSGAQETQYF.

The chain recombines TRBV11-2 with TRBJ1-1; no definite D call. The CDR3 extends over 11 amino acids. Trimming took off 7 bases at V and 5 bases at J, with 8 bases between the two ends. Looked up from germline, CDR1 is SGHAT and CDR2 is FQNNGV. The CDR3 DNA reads TGTGCCAGCAACTCATCGACTGAAGCTTTCTTT. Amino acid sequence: CASNSSTEAFF.

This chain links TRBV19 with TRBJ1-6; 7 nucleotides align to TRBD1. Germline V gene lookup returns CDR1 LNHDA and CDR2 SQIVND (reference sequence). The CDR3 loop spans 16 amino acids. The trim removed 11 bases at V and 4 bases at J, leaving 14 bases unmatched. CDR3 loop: CASAWGTASYNSPLHF. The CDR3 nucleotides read TGTGCCTCTGCTTGGGGGACAGCTTCATATAATTCACCCCTCCACTTT.

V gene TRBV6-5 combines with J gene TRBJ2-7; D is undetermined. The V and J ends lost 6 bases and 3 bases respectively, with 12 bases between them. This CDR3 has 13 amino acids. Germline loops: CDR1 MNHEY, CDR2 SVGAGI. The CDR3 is CASRDQDYYEQYF. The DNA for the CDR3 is TGTGCCAGCAGGGATCAGGATTACTACGAGCAGTACTTC.

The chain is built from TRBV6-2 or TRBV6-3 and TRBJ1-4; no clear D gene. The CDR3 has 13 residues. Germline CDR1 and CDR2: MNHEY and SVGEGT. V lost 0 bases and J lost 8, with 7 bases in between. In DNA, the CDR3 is TGTGCCAGCAGTTACTCGTTCGCGGAAAAACTGTTTTTT. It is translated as CASSYSFAEKLFF.

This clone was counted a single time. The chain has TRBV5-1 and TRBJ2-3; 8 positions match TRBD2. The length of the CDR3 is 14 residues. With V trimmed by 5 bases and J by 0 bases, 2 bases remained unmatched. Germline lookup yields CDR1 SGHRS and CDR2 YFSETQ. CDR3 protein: CASRVAGSTDTQYF. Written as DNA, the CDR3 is TGCGCCAGCAGGGTAGCGGGGAGCACAGATACGCAGTATTTT.

The CDR3 loop reads CASSELGVQHF. The CDR3 bases are TGCGCCAGCAGTGAATTGGGCGTCCAGCATTTT. The V call is TRBV10-2, the J call TRBJ1-5; D unclear. The V gene's germline CDR1 is WSHSY and CDR2 SAAADI. This CDR3 is 11 amino acids long. The V end was cut by 3 bases, the J end by 12 bases, with 9 bases between.

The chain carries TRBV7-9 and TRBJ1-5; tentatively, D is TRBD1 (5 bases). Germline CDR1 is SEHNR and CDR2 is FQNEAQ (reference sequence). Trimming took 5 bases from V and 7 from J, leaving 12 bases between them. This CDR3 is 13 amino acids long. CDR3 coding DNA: TGTGCCAGCAGCCCGGGGGGGAGGCAGCCCCAGCATTTT. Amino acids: CASSPGGRQPQHF.

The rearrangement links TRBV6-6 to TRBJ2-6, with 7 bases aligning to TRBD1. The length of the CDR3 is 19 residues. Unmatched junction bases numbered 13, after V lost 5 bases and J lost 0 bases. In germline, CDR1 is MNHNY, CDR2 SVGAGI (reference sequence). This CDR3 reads CASSPLRDSPISGANVLTF. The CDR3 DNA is TGTGCCAGCAGTCCCCTCCGGGACAGTCCTATCTCTGGGGCCAACGTCCTGACTTTC.

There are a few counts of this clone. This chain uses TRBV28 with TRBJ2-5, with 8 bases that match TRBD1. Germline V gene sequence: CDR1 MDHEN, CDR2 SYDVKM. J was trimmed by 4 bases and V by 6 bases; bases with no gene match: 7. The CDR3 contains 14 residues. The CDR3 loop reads CASRSGGGLETQYF. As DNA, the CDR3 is TGTGCCAGCAGGTCAGGGGGCGGGTTAGAGACCCAGTACTTC.

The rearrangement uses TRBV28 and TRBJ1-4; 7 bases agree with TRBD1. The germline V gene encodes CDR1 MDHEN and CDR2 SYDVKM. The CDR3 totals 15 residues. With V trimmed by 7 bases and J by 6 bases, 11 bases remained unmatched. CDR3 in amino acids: CASTRGDRGYEKLFF. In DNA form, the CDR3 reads TGTGCCAGCACCAGGGGGGACCGGGGATATGAAAAACTGTTTTTT.

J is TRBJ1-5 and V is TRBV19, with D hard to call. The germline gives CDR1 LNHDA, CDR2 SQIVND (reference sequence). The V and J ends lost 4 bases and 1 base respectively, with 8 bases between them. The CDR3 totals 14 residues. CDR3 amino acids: CASSSPGSNQPQHF. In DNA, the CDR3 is TGTGCCAGTAGTAGCCCCGGGAGCAATCAGCCCCAGCATTTT.

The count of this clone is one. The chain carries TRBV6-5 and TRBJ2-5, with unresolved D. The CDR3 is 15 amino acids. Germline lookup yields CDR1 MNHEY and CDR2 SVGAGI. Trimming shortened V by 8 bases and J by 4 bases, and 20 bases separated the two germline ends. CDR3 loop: CASDKTLRNSETQYF. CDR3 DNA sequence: TGTGCCAGCGACAAAACCCTGAGAAACTCAGAGACCCAGTACTTC.

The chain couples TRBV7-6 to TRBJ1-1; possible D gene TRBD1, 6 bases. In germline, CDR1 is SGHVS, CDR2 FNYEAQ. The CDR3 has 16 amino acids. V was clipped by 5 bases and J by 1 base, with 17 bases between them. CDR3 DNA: TGTGCCAGCAGCGCCCGGTACAGGGCGAAGAACACTGAAGCTTTCTTT. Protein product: CASSARYRAKNTEAFF. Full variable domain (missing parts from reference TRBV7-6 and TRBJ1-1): GAGVSQSPRYKVTKRGQDVALRCDPISGHVSLYWYRQALGQGPEFLTYFNYEAQQDKSGLPNDRFSAERPEGSISTLTIQRTEQRDSAMYRCASSARYRAKNTEAFFGQGTRLTVV.